The 26 T cell receptor beta chains below all came from one sample that was sequenced in a study of blood T cell repertoires in COVID-19. The table came from immunoSEQ multiplex PCR; TCRdb's copy has only in-frame clones and leaves some out. The sample shows 100,000 to 150,000 clones, roughly four fifths of them seen only once. Sequencing was performed on peripheral blood. Source of these receptors: a woman in her seventies with acute or convalescent COVID-19.

The V call is TRBV19, the J call TRBJ2-5; D is possibly TRBD1 (6 bases). The CDR3 is 14 amino acids. Germline CDR1 LNHDA, CDR2 SQIVND (reference sequence). V lost 2 bases to trimming and J lost 5 bases, with 12 bases between them. The CDR3 nucleotides are TGTGCCAGTAGTATATCAGGGGTTGGGGAGACCCAGTACTTC. As protein: CASSISGVGETQYF.

The gene calls are TRBV24-1 and TRBJ2-1; D is uncertain. This CDR3 has 18 amino acids. Germline CDR1 reads KGHDR; CDR2 reads SFDVKD. V lost 0 bases and J lost 2, with 16 bases in between. The CDR3 loop is CATSDLLLRSLAYNEQFF. The DNA of the CDR3 is TGTGCCACCAGTGATTTGCTTCTTCGGTCTTTGGCCTACAATGAGCAGTTCTTC.

The chain has TRBV4-3 and TRBJ1-3; D is possibly TRBD1 (5 bases). This CDR3 has 16 residues. The ends were cut back, 1 base at V and 1 base at J, with 11 bases in the middle. Germline CDR1 is LGHNA and CDR2 is YSLEER. CDR3 sequence: CASSQGTAGSGNTIYF. Written as DNA, the CDR3 is TGCGCCAGCAGCCAAGGGACGGCAGGGTCTGGAAACACCATATATTTT.

The chain uses TRBV3-1 (or the pseudogene TRBV3-2) and TRBJ1-2; TRBD1 might be the D (5 bases). With 4 bases removed from V and 7 bases from J, the gap between germline ends came to 19 bases. CDR3 size: 15 residues. Germline loops: CDR1 LGHDT, CDR2 YNNKEL (reference sequence). Here the CDR3 reads CASSPESSRVSGYTF. As DNA, the CDR3 is TGTGCCAGCAGCCCGGAAAGTAGCAGGGTGAGTGGCTACACCTTC.

This rearrangement joins TRBV19 to TRBJ1-5; D perhaps matches TRBD1 (6 bases). This CDR3 region has 14 residues. V lost 5 bases, J lost 1 base, and 9 bases lay in between. The germline CDR1 and CDR2 sequences are LNHDA and SQIVND (reference sequence). The CDR3 DNA follows: TGTGCCAGTAGTGATCAGGGGAGCAATCAGCCCCAGCATTTT. The encoded protein is CASSDQGSNQPQHF.

The chain uses TRBV5-4 and TRBJ1-1, with D uncertain. Germline assignment: CDR1 SGHNT and CDR2 YYREEE (reference sequence). The CDR3 consists of 13 residues. V lost 4 bases and J lost 5, with 12 bases in between. The CDR3, as DNA: TGTGCCAGCAGCCTTATTGATAGTACTGAAGCTTTCTTT. Protein sequence: CASSLIDSTEAFF.

The CDR3 bases are TGCGCCAGCAGCCCGCAGGGTTTCTCTGGAAACACCATATATTTT. Its translation is CASSPQGFSGNTIYF. The chain recombines TRBV5-1 with TRBJ1-3; maybe TRBD1 (5 bases). The CDR3 has 15 amino acids. V lost 4 bases and J 0 bases, leaving 11 bases between the germline ends. CDR1 SGHRS and CDR2 YFSETQ come from the germline V gene.

The gene calls are TRBV7-2 and TRBJ2-7, with 7 positions matching TRBD1. The CDR3 spans 13 residues. Germline V gene data show CDR1 as SGHTA and CDR2 as FQGNSA. The ends lost 4 bases at V and 3 bases at J; junction bases unmatched: 3. The CDR3 DNA reads as TGTGCCAGCAGCTCCAGGACAGGCTACGAGCAGTACGTC. It yields the protein CASSSRTGYEQYV.

The gene calls are TRBV7-9 and TRBJ2-1; 12 bases line up with TRBD2. The CDR3 sequence is 17 residues long. Germline assignment: CDR1 SEHNR and CDR2 FQNEAQ (reference sequence). The V and J ends lost 5 bases and 4 bases, in that order; junction bases with no gene match: 9. The CDR3 is CASSPRTSGTLYNEQFF. The CDR3 nucleotides are TGTGCCAGCAGCCCAAGGACTAGCGGGACCCTATACAATGAGCAGTTCTTC.

A few counts support this clone. The V gene is TRBV7-9, the J gene TRBJ1-1, with no clear D. Germline loops: CDR1 SEHNR, CDR2 FQNEAQ (reference sequence). This CDR3 contains 14 residues. The V and J ends lost 1 base and 0 bases respectively, with 6 bases between them. The CDR3 loop reads CASSLDSMNTEAFF. CDR3 nucleotides: TGTGCCAGCAGCTTAGACAGCATGAACACTGAAGCTTTCTTT.

The genes are TRBV5-6 and TRBJ1-5; D is ambiguous. Germline V lookup: CDR1 SGHDT, CDR2 YYEEEE. The CDR3 totals 15 residues. V lost 1 base to trimming and J lost 5 bases, with 13 bases between them. CDR3 amino acids: CASSLWRSHDQPQHF. The CDR3 DNA follows: TGTGCCAGCAGCTTGTGGCGGAGTCACGATCAGCCCCAGCATTTT. The full variable domain, rest sourced from reference TRBV5-6 and TRBJ1-5, is DAGVTQSPTHLIKTRGQQVTLRCSPKSGHDTVSWYQQALGQGPQFIFQYYEEEERQRGNFPDRFSGHQFPNYSSELNVNALLLGDSALYLCASSLWRSHDQPQHFGDGTRLSIL.

The chain couples TRBV2 to TRBJ1-5; D gene unclear. V was clipped by 3 bases and J by 0 bases, with 9 bases between them. Germline V gives CDR1 SNHLY, CDR2 FYNNEI. There are 15 residues in the CDR3. CDR3 amino acids: CASSDGGDSNQPQHF. The CDR3 bases are TGTGCCAGCAGTGATGGCGGGGATAGCAATCAGCCCCAGCATTTT.

V and J are TRBV11-3 and TRBJ1-2; D is undetermined. Trimming stripped 5 bases from V and 5 bases from J, with 9 bases between. Per the germline V gene, CDR1 is SGHNT and CDR2 is YENEEA. This CDR3 has 12 residues. The CDR3: CASSRDNYGYTF. DNA of the CDR3: TGTGCCAGCAGCCGAGATAATTATGGCTACACCTTC.

V usage is TRBV7-9 and J usage is TRBJ2-3, with no clear D. This CDR3 spans 14 amino acids. Per germline, CDR1 SEHNR and CDR2 FQNEAQ (reference sequence). V was trimmed by 4 bases and J by 1 base, leaving 9 bases between them. The chain's CDR3 is CASSSGWGTDTQYF. As DNA, the CDR3 is TGTGCCAGCAGCTCGGGTTGGGGCACAGATACGCAGTATTTT.

The rearrangement links TRBV29-1 to TRBJ1-5, with 7 positions matching TRBD1. CDR1 and CDR2 (germline): SQVTM, ANQGSEA. The CDR3 runs 13 residues. The ends lost 7 bases at V and 6 bases at J; junction bases unmatched: 9. The CDR3 protein is CSAKQGMAQPQHF. The DNA for the CDR3 is TGCAGCGCCAAACAGGGGATGGCTCAGCCCCAGCATTTT.

The CDR3 nucleotides are TGTGCCAGCAGCCGAGGCCCTCCTAATGAGCAGTTCTTC. Translating gives CASSRGPPNEQFF. The chain combines TRBV7-7 with TRBJ2-1, with D unclear. Trimming removed 5 bases at V and 7 bases at J, with 12 bases between. CDR3 length: 13 residues. CDR1 SSHAT and CDR2 FNYEAQ come from the germline V gene (reference sequence).

The V and J genes are TRBV7-2 and TRBJ1-3; 7 bases match TRBD1. V shed 5 bases and J 0 bases; nucleotides not matched to a gene: 1. The CDR3 extends over 14 amino acids. Germline V gene sequence: CDR1 SGHTA, CDR2 FQGNSA. This chain's CDR3 is CASSRDSSGNTIYF. In DNA, the CDR3 is TGTGCCAGCAGCCGGGACAGCTCTGGAAACACCATATATTTT.

This clone turned up a few times. V gene TRBV7-2 combines with J gene TRBJ2-5, with D possibly TRBD2 on 7 matching bases. Germline V lookup: CDR1 SGHTA, CDR2 FQGNSA. CDR3 length: 15 amino acids. Trimming removed 0 bases at V and 5 bases at J, with 13 bases between. CDR3 loop: CASSLAAGAGETQYF. As DNA, the CDR3 is TGTGCCAGCAGCTTAGCCGCGGGGGCGGGGGAGACCCAGTACTTC. The entire variable domain, with the rest obtained from reference TRBV7-2 and TRBJ2-5, is as follows: GAGVSQSPSNKVTEKGKDVELRCDPISGHTALYWYRQSLGQGLEFLIYFQGNSAPDKSGLPSDRFSAERTGGSVSTLTIQRTQQEDSAVYLCASSLAAGAGETQYFGPGTRLLVL.

This chain uses TRBV10-3 with TRBJ1-5; D is unclear. Trimming removed 6 bases from V and 0 bases from J, with 9 bases in between. Germline values: CDR1 ENHRY, CDR2 SYGVKD. The length of the CDR3 is 14 residues. CDR3 residues: CAISAINSNQPQHF. The CDR3 nucleotides are TGTGCCATCAGCGCTATCAATAGCAATCAGCCCCAGCATTTT.

The V call is TRBV10-3, the J call TRBJ1-5; 7 positions agree with TRBD1. The germline CDR1 and CDR2 sequences are ENHRY and SYGVKD. The length of the CDR3 is 16 residues. After removal of 9 bases from V and 2 bases from J, the junction contained 13 bases not matched to a gene. CDR3: CAITSDRETGNQPQHF. DNA of the CDR3: TGTGCCATTACATCCGACAGGGAGACGGGCAATCAGCCCCAGCATTTT.

The V and J genes are TRBV14 and TRBJ1-1, with no clear D. The CDR3 runs 15 residues. The V end was cut by 0 bases, the J end by 5 bases, with 13 bases between. Germline CDR1 reads SGHDN; CDR2 reads FVKESK. The CDR3 bases are TGTGCCAGCAGCCAAGATTTTCTCCTTCGGACTGAAGCTTTCTTT. Translating gives CASSQDFLLRTEAFF.

The J gene is TRBJ1-5, the V gene TRBV2; no definite D call. Germline values: CDR1 SNHLY, CDR2 FYNNEI. V was cut by 6 bases and J by 2 bases, with 14 bases left in between. The length of the CDR3 is 15 residues. The chain's CDR3 is CASRRGQYGNQPQHF. The CDR3, as DNA: TGTGCCAGCAGACGCGGGCAATATGGCAATCAGCCCCAGCATTTT.

The chain couples TRBV6-6 to TRBJ1-1, with 11 bases lining up with TRBD1. Germline CDR1 is MNHNY and CDR2 is SVGAGI (reference sequence). After removal of 4 bases from V and 11 bases from J, the junction contained 6 bases not matched to a gene. The CDR3 length is 13 residues. CDR3 nucleotide sequence: TGTGCCAGCAGTTCCCAGGGACAGGGGGTTGCTTTCTTT. Translated: CASSSQGQGVAFF.

A word on this clone: The junction differs from germline at one of its ends, possibly a read error. The chain employs TRBV6-1 and TRBJ1-1; 8 bases are a match to TRBD1. The CDR3 spans 15 residues. Germline lookup yields CDR1 MNHNS and CDR2 SASEGT. The CDR3, as DNA: TGTGCTAGCAGTGCAGGGGGCGGGAGGAACACTGAAGCTTTCTTT. It yields the protein CASSAGGGRNTEAFF.

V and J are TRBV30 and TRBJ1-3, with unresolved D. Trimming cost V 0 bases and J 8 bases, with 11 bases left between them. The CDR3 is 13 residues long. Germline V gene data show CDR1 as GTSNPN and CDR2 as SVGIG (reference sequence). The CDR3 DNA follows: TGTGCCTGGAGTGTACGAGGAGCCCACACCATATATTTT. It yields the protein CAWSVRGAHTIYF.

This clone is a singleton in its sample. The chain is built from TRBV12-2 and TRBJ1-6; the table's TRBD1 call for D was not verified on the DNA. TRBV12-2 is noted as a pseudogene. The CDR3 is 15 residues long. CDR3 nucleotide sequence: TGTGCAAGTCGCCCGGACAGGGAGGGTGGTTCACCCCTCCACTTT. It translates to CASRPDREGGSPLHF.